This T cell receptor (beta chain) emerged from a study of CD8+ T cells in alopecia areata. Isolated RNA was reverse transcribed into cDNA used as the sequencing template. Generated by immunoSEQ multiplex PCR, the TCRdb table keeps only in-frame clones and is missing some. The table shows some 82,000 clones, with approximately 50% occurring only once. The germline gives CDR1 MDHEN, CDR2 SYDVKM. This CDR3 is built from 13 residues. V gave up 3 bases and J gave up 1 base, with 6 bases separating them. The source material was NKG2D-high CD8+ T cells sorted from blood. The chain recombines TRBV28 with TRBJ2-5; D call uncertain. The TCR comes from a human donor with alopecia areata. CDR3 sequence (DNA): TGTGCCAGCAGTTTGGTTCTCCAAGAGACCCAGTACTTC. This encodes CASSLVLQETQYF.